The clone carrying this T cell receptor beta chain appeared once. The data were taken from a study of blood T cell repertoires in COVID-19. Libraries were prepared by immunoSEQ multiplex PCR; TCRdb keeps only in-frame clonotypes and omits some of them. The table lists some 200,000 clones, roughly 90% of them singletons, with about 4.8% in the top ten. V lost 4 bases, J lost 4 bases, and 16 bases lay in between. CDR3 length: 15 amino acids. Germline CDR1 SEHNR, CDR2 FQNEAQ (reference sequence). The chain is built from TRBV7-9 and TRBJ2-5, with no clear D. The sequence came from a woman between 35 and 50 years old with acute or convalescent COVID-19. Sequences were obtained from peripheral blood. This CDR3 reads CASSSSTPSGETQYF. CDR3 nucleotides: TGTGCCAGCAGCTCATCGACGCCCTCGGGAGAGACCCAGTACTTC.